A single sample gave rise to the 24 T cell receptor delta chains below, sequenced in a study of Vδ1+ human thymocytes. Sequences come from RNA converted to cDNA by reverse transcription. Multiplex PCR used pooled V-gene forward primers and a constant-region reverse primer to amplify CDR3s. TCRdb called clones from the multiplex PCR reads again using CATT. The data contain 20,000 to 25,000 delta-chain clones, over 7% of them singletons. These receptors have no known antigen. General study findings and limits: Highly polyclonal TRG and TRD repertoires with Gaussian CDR3 length distributions appeared in thymus.

The sequencing input was Vdelta1+ gamma-delta thymocytes from the thymus. Subset described: FACS-sorted CD3+ TCRalphabeta- TCRVdelta1+ TCRVdelta2- thymocytes. Every receptor here comes from a child under three years old who had congenital heart surgery.

This clone has only a few counts. The J gene is TRDJ1, the V gene TRDV1, with 8 bases lining up with TRDD3. Looked up from germline, CDR1 is TSWWSYY and CDR2 is QGS. With V trimmed by 1 base and J by 0 bases, 19 bases remained unmatched. The CDR3 consists of 21 residues. CDR3 sequence (DNA): TGTGCTCTTGGGGAACGGTGGGCCTTCACTCTGGGGGAGAGGGACACCGATAAACTCATCTTT. Translated: CALGERWAFTLGERDTDKLIF.

J is TRDJ1 and V is TRDV1; 8 nucleotides match TRDD3. J lost 2 bases, V lost 2 bases, and 22 bases had no gene match. The CDR3 length is 21 residues. The V gene's germline CDR1 is TSWWSYY and CDR2 QGS. The CDR3 loop is CALGEFPPALLGGPVTDKLIF. The CDR3 DNA follows: TGTGCTCTTGGGGAATTCCCCCCTGCCTTACTGGGGGGTCCCGTTACCGATAAACTCATCTTT.

This clone was observed a few times. The rearrangement joins TRDV1 to TRDJ1, with D uncertain. This CDR3 has 14 residues. In germline, CDR1 is TSWWSYY, CDR2 QGS. The V and J ends lost 6 bases and 0 bases respectively, with 11 bases between them. The CDR3 DNA is TGTGCTCTTGGCTTTTGTCTGTACACCGATAAACTCATCTTT. Protein sequence: CALGFCLYTDKLIF.

This clone has a handful of counts. The chain has TRDV1 and TRDJ1, with TRDD3 identical over 7 bases. The CDR3 covers 18 residues. The J segment lost 7 bases and the V segment lost 0 bases, leaving 17 bases of the junction unmatched. The germline V gene encodes CDR1 TSWWSYY and CDR2 QGS. This CDR3 reads CALGELEQVGGAEAKLIF. DNA for the CDR3: TGTGCTCTTGGGGAACTAGAGCAGGTTGGGGGAGCAGAGGCTAAACTCATCTTT.

This clone has more than one count but fewer than ten. The chain recombines TRDV1 with TRDJ1; 9 nucleotides line up with TRDD3. The CDR3 spans 16 residues. The J segment lost 4 bases and the V segment lost 0 bases, leaving 6 bases of the junction unmatched. The germline V gene encodes CDR1 TSWWSYY and CDR2 QGS. CDR3 in amino acids: CALGELRGIPGDKLIF. CDR3 bases: TGTGCTCTTGGGGAACTAAGGGGGATACCGGGCGATAAACTCATCTTT.

This chain joins TRDV1 and TRDJ1; D call uncertain. TCRdb carries no J gene annotation; the J gene was assigned here by matching the DNA with germline. The CDR3 runs 16 residues. Germline V gives CDR1 TSWWSYY, CDR2 QGS. Trimming pared 3 bases from V and 0 bases from J, leaving 14 bases between. The CDR3 spells CALGDRLPSYTDKLIF. CDR3 DNA sequence: TGTGCTCTTGGGGACCGACTACCCTCGTACACCGATAAACTCATCTTT.

This clone appeared a few times. The chain uses TRDV1 and TRDJ1; 8 positions match TRDD3. V gave up 3 bases and J gave up 2 bases; unmatched junction bases: 17. Germline V gene data show CDR1 as TSWWSYY and CDR2 as QGS. CDR3 length: 19 residues. The CDR3 region has the DNA TGTGCTCTTGGGGATCCCCCGGCCCTTCCCTACTGGGGGACCGATAAACTCATCTTT. It encodes CALGDPPALPYWGTDKLIF.

This clone has a handful of counts. This rearrangement joins TRDV1 to TRDJ1, with 11 bases fitting TRDD3. Germline assignment: CDR1 TSWWSYY and CDR2 QGS. This CDR3 region has 17 residues. The V and J ends lost 4 bases and 4 bases, in that order; junction bases with no gene match: 11. The CDR3 spells CALGGMAGGYLSDKLIF. The CDR3 region has the DNA TGTGCTCTTGGGGGAATGGCTGGGGGATACCTTAGCGATAAACTCATCTTT.

The V and J genes are TRDV1 and TRDJ1; 13 bases align to TRDD3. The germline V gene encodes CDR1 TSWWSYY and CDR2 QGS. J gave up 2 bases and V 3 bases, and 12 bases lay outside the gene matches. CDR3 length: 19 amino acids. The CDR3 DNA follows: TGTGCTCTTGGGGACCTCTTCGGTACTGGGGGATACGGGACCGATAAACTCATCTTT. The encoded protein is CALGDLFGTGGYGTDKLIF.

This clone was picked up a small number of times. The chain links TRDV1 to TRDJ1; 10 bases map to TRDD3. Germline V gene data show CDR1 as TSWWSYY and CDR2 as QGS. The CDR3 contains 22 residues. After removal of 5 bases from V and 0 bases from J, the junction contained 24 bases not matched to a gene. CDR3: CALGIASVVILLGDSYTDKLIF. The CDR3 nucleotides are TGTGCTCTTGGGATCGCCAGCGTGGTCATTTTACTGGGGGATTCCTACACCGATAAACTCATCTTT.

This clone was picked up a small number of times. The chain combines TRDV1 with TRDJ1; 7 nucleotides align to TRDD3. This CDR3 is 19 amino acids long. Germline V lookup: CDR1 TSWWSYY, CDR2 QGS. The V segment lost 4 bases and the J segment 0 bases; nucleotides outside the gene matches: 17. The CDR3 reads CALGGGVLGITPYTDKLIF. In DNA, the CDR3 is TGTGCTCTTGGGGGAGGGGTCCTGGGGATAACCCCTTACACCGATAAACTCATCTTT.

The chain combines TRDV1 with TRDJ1; 13 positions agree with TRDD3. This CDR3 has 24 residues. J lost 0 bases, V lost 7 bases, and 29 bases had no gene match. The germline gives CDR1 TSWWSYY, CDR2 QGS. CDR3 in amino acids: CALVPRPLPTSFTGGYADTDKLIF. In DNA form, the CDR3 reads TGTGCTCTTGTCCCCCGACCCCTTCCTACTTCTTTTACTGGGGGATACGCGGACACCGATAAACTCATCTTT.

The table lists this clone with a few counts. J is TRDJ1 and V is TRDV1, with D possibly matching TRDD3 (5 bases). The germline V gene encodes CDR1 TSWWSYY and CDR2 QGS. V gave up 0 bases and J gave up 6 bases, with 17 bases separating them. The CDR3 loop spans 16 amino acids. Here the CDR3 DNA reads TGTGCTCTTGGGGAACTGGGGAAACGAGGATGGAATAAACTCATCTTT. Its protein is CALGELGKRGWNKLIF.

This clone has a handful of counts. The J gene is TRDJ1, the V gene TRDV1; 10 nucleotides match TRDD3. There are 19 residues in the CDR3. With 2 bases clipped from V and 0 bases from J, the junction kept 12 bases outside the gene matches. Germline assignment: CDR1 TSWWSYY and CDR2 QGS. CDR3 region: CALGEGGGYQNGNTDKLIF. CDR3 sequence (DNA): TGTGCTCTTGGGGAAGGTGGGGGATACCAAAACGGTAACACCGATAAACTCATCTTT.

The genes are TRDV1 and TRDJ1; D tentatively reads TRDD2 or TRDD3 (5 bases each). Looked up from germline, CDR1 is TSWWSYY and CDR2 is QGS. The length of the CDR3 is 19 residues. V was shortened by 3 bases and J by 0 bases, with 23 bases between the two germline ends. The DNA for the CDR3 is TGTGCTCTTGGGGAGCCCTTCTTGCCGGGAACGGGGAACACCGATAAACTCATCTTT. It translates to CALGEPFLPGTGNTDKLIF.

Concerning this clone itself: A single base separates this from a much larger clone, so it may be a read error. Distinct nucleotide sequences in the sample also encode this CDR3. The chain is built from TRDV2 and TRDJ1; D is possibly TRDD3 (6 bases). This CDR3 is built from 17 residues. Germline CDR1 and CDR2: GEAIGNYY and EKD. DNA for the CDR3: TGTGCCTGTGACACTCCCTCGGTACTGGGCAACACTGATAAACTCATCTTT. It is translated as CACDTPSVLGNTDKLIF.

The chain recombines TRDV1 with TRDJ1; 9 bases line up with TRDD3. Germline V lookup: CDR1 TSWWSYY, CDR2 QGS. The CDR3 loop spans 15 amino acids. The junction had 7 bases not matched to a gene; V was cut back by 3 bases and J by 5 bases. The CDR3 region has the DNA TGTGCTCTTGGGGACCCAACTGGGGGAATTGATAAACTCATCTTT. Its protein is CALGDPTGGIDKLIF.

V and J are TRDV1 and TRDJ1; 7 nucleotides agree with TRDD3. The germline V gene has CDR1 TSWWSYY and CDR2 QGS. CDR3 length equals 15 residues. The CDR3 DNA follows: TGTGCAACTACTGGGGCCCCTGGGGACACCGATAAACTCATCTTT. Translation gives CATTGAPGDTDKLIF.

The chain has TRDV1 and TRDJ1; D is uncertain. This CDR3 comprises 18 residues. V was pared by 2 bases and J by 0 bases, with 19 bases between. Per the germline V gene, CDR1 is TSWWSYY and CDR2 is QGS. The CDR3 DNA follows: TGTGCTCTTGGGGAAAAAAAAGGGGTCGATCCGCACACCGATAAACTCATCTTT. Its protein is CALGEKKGVDPHTDKLIF.

There are a few counts of this clone. The V and J genes are TRDV1 and TRDJ1, with 13 positions matching TRDD3. In germline, CDR1 is TSWWSYY, CDR2 QGS. The junction had 10 bases not matched to a gene; V was cut back by 3 bases and J by 0 bases. The CDR3 runs 19 residues. CDR3 DNA sequence: TGTGCTCTTGGGGATCTCGTACTGGGGGATACGTCGTACACCGATAAACTCATCTTT. It translates to CALGDLVLGDTSYTDKLIF.

The rearrangement joins TRDV1 to TRDJ1; TRDD3 might be the D (6 bases). In germline, CDR1 is TSWWSYY, CDR2 QGS. This CDR3 comprises 17 residues. V lost 0 bases to trimming and J lost 0 bases, with 14 bases between them. CDR3 nucleotide sequence: TGTGCTCTTGGGGAACTTGCAGGGGGACTTTACACCGATAAACTCATCTTT. Protein: CALGELAGGLYTDKLIF.

This clone was detected only a few times. This chain joins TRDV1 and TRDJ1, with D possibly being TRDD2 or TRDD3 (8 bases each). Germline lookup yields CDR1 TSWWSYY and CDR2 QGS. V was pared by 3 bases and J by 1 base, with 30 bases between. This CDR3 contains 21 residues. CDR3 nucleotide sequence: TGTGCTCTTGGGGACCAGTCATCGCTTCCTACGATTGGGGATACCACCGATAAACTCATCTTT. It is translated as CALGDQSSLPTIGDTTDKLIF.

The chain links TRDV1 to TRDJ1; D is unresolved. This CDR3 has 15 amino acids. Germline CDR1 TSWWSYY, CDR2 QGS. Trimming shortened V by 4 bases and J by 2 bases, and 14 bases separated the two germline ends. CDR3 protein: CALGVLLRLTDKLIF. DNA of the CDR3: TGTGCTCTTGGGGTTCTTCTACGTTTGACCGATAAACTCATCTTT.

This clone has more than one count but fewer than ten. The V gene is TRDV1, the J gene TRDJ1; 12 nucleotides line up with TRDD3. V dropped 1 base and J dropped 2; count of bases not matched to a gene: 17. CDR1 is TSWWSYY, CDR2 QGS, per germline. This CDR3 region has 21 residues. The CDR3 here is CALGEQRAAFPWGIRTDKLIF. Here the CDR3 DNA reads TGTGCTCTTGGGGAACAAAGAGCCGCCTTCCCCTGGGGGATACGTACCGATAAACTCATCTTT.